A selection of T cell receptor beta chains follows, all from one sample in a study of shared clonotypes between healthy human individuals. Profiled with immunoSEQ multiplex PCR; TCRdb holds only in-frame clones, not every one. The sample lists a few million clones; roughly 93% were seen once. Sequenced input: naive CD4+ T cells from PBMCs. The receptor set was obtained from a man younger than 35 in good health. Some clones in this sample may be carry-over from other donors' samples. CDR3s include the opening cysteine and the closing phenylalanine or tryptophan. Each record gives: J gene, V gene, D gene, clone size, CDR3 protein, CDR3 DNA. The D gene is left open where the match is weak. The size entry is marked missing in some rows and otherwise reads once, few, many or a size class.

>TRBJ2-1|TRBV29-1|TRBD1|NA
CSVEDTGTGGRNEQFF
TGCAGCGTTGAGGACACCGGGACAGGGGGCCGCAATGAGCAGTTCTTC
>TRBJ1-5|TRBV28|NA|NA
CATIGRNNQPQHF
TGTGCCACCATCGGACGAAACAATCAGCCCCAGCATTTT
>TRBJ2-3|TRBV28|TRBD1|NA
CASSGQGLVSDTQYF
TGTGCCAGCTCAGGACAGGGATTAGTATCAGATACGCAGTATTTT
>TRBJ2-7|TRBV7-8|TRBD1|NA
CASRYITGTGNYEQYF
TGTGCCAGCAGATACATTACCGGGACAGGGAACTACGAGCAGTACTTC
>TRBJ1-2|TRBV28|TRBD1|NA
CASSRGQGNYGYTF
TGTGCCAGCAGCCGGGGACAGGGGAACTATGGCTACACCTTC
>TRBJ2-5|TRBV29-1|TRBD1|NA
CSVEATGVKETQYF
TGCAGCGTTGAGGCGACAGGGGTGAAGGAGACCCAGTACTTC
>TRBJ1-3|TRBV5-8|NA|NA
CASSLNTIYF
TGTGCCAGCAGCTTAAACACCATATATTTT
>TRBJ1-2|TRBV7-3|NA|NA
CASSLTPGNYGYTF
TGTGCCAGCAGCTTAACGCCCGGTAACTATGGCTACACCTTC
>TRBJ2-5|TRBV5-1|TRBD1|NA
CASRNTGQGSETQYF
TGCGCCAGCAGAAACACGGGACAGGGGAGTGAGACCCAGTACTTC
>TRBJ2-7|TRBV5-6|NA|NA
CASSQGHEQYF
TGTGCCAGCAGCCAAGGTCACGAGCAGTACTTC
>TRBJ2-1|TRBV5-1|TRBD1|once
CASSLLGGPNEQFF
TGCGCCAGCAGCTTGCTAGGGGGCCCCAATGAGCAGTTCTTC
>TRBJ1-5|TRBV28|TRBD1|NA
CASSLLAGGVDQPQHF
TGTGCCAGCAGTTTATTGGCAGGGGGCGTGGATCAGCCCCAGCATTTT
>TRBJ1-3|TRBV7-2|TRBD1|NA
CASSSDPTGGGNTIYF
TGTGCCAGCAGCTCCGACCCGACAGGGGGCGGAAACACCATATATTTT
>TRBJ2-5|TRBV2|NA|NA
CASSETKGARETQYF
TGTGCCAGCAGTGAAACTAAGGGAGCGCGAGAGACCCAGTACTTC
>TRBJ2-1|TRBV5-8|TRBD2|NA
CASSPSAGGPLTEQFF
TGTGCCAGCAGCCCCTCGGCGGGAGGGCCCCTCACTGAGCAGTTCTTC
>TRBJ2-2|TRBV5-1|TRBD1|NA
CASSVDRVHTGELFF
TGCGCCAGCAGCGTCGACAGGGTACACACCGGGGAGCTGTTTTTT
>TRBJ2-4|TRBV15|TRBD2|NA
CATSSPPGGLLAKNIQYF
TGTGCCACCAGCAGCCCCCCCGGGGGGTTACTAGCCAAAAACATTCAGTACTTC
>TRBJ2-3|TRBV27|NA|NA
CASSLRETGTQYF
TGTGCCAGCAGTTTACGGGAAACAGGCACGCAGTATTTT
>TRBJ2-7|TRBV7-2|NA|NA
CASSSTWDQAGAPYEQYF
TGTGCCAGCAGCTCTACCTGGGACCAGGCAGGGGCACCCTACGAGCAGTACTTC
>TRBJ1-5|TRBV30|NA|few
CAWSREGGYQPQHF
TGTGCCTGGAGTAGGGAGGGGGGGTATCAGCCCCAGCATTTT
>TRBJ1-1|TRBV7-2|NA|NA
CASGARNTEAFF
TGTGCCAGCGGGGCCAGGAACACTGAAGCTTTCTTT
>TRBJ2-2|TRBV11-2|NA|NA
CASSLATLVAGELFF
TGTGCCAGCAGCTTAGCGACCTTGGTGGCCGGGGAGCTGTTTTTT
>TRBJ2-2|TRBV6-1|NA|NA
CASSGLVIHGELFF
TGTGCCAGCAGTGGACTAGTAATTCACGGGGAGCTGTTTTTT
>TRBJ2-5|TRBV9|NA|NA
CASSRDLKETQYF
TGTGCCAGCAGCCGGGACTTAAAAGAGACCCAGTACTTC